The 24 T cell receptor beta chains given below trace back to one sample, sequenced in a study of blood T cell repertoires in COVID-19. Only in-frame clones appear in the TCRdb table, and some are missing; sequencing was by immunoSEQ multiplex PCR. Seen here are 150,000 to 200,000 clones, 65% to 85% observed once, and the top ten hold 9.1%. Sequenced material: peripheral blood. All receptors come from a woman aged 80 or older with active or convalescent COVID-19.

This chain links TRBV6-5 with TRBJ1-5, with 10 nucleotides matching TRBD1. With 7 bases clipped from V and 6 bases from J, the junction kept 6 bases outside the gene matches. Germline V gives CDR1 MNHEY, CDR2 SVGAGI. The CDR3 consists of 14 residues. For the CDR3, the DNA is TGTGCCAGCACCGCCGGACAGGGGGGTCAGCCCCAGCATTTT. Encoded protein: CASTAGQGGQPQHF.

V is TRBV7-2 and J is TRBJ2-1, with a possible D match to TRBD2 (6 bases). The length of the CDR3 is 16 residues. Germline CDR1 is SGHTA and CDR2 is FQGNSA. V was pared by 2 bases and J by 2 bases, with 13 bases between. For the CDR3, the DNA is TGTGCCAGCAGCTTATATGCGGGGAATACCTACAATGAGCAGTTCTTC. Translated: CASSLYAGNTYNEQFF.

The chain links TRBV10-3 to TRBJ1-2; 7 positions agree with TRBD1. CDR3 length: 12 residues. Looked up from germline, CDR1 is ENHRY and CDR2 is SYGVKD. After removal of 7 bases from V and 8 bases from J, the junction contained 7 bases not matched to a gene. For the CDR3, the DNA is TGTGCCATCACCTCCGACAGGGACGGCTACACCTTC. Its protein product is CAITSDRDGYTF.

The V and J genes are TRBV5-6 and TRBJ1-1; D gene ambiguous. This CDR3 is 11 amino acids long. V was trimmed by 4 bases and J by 6 bases, leaving 7 bases between them. Germline V lookup: CDR1 SGHDT, CDR2 YYEEEE. The CDR3 protein is CASSLRSEAFF. CDR3 bases: TGTGCCAGCAGCCTAAGATCTGAAGCTTTCTTT. The variable domain in full, completed from reference TRBV5-6 and TRBJ1-1, reads DAGVTQSPTHLIKTRGQQVTLRCSPKSGHDTVSWYQQALGQGPQFIFQYYEEEERQRGNFPDRFSGHQFPNYSSELNVNALLLGDSALYLCASSLRSEAFFGQGTRLTVV.

This rearrangement joins TRBV2 to TRBJ2-7, with a weak D call TRBD1 (6 bases). Per the germline V gene, CDR1 is SNHLY and CDR2 is FYNNEI. V was trimmed by 7 bases and J by 6 bases, leaving 16 bases between them. The CDR3 has 13 residues. CDR3 sequence reads: CASNQFIGGEQYF. The CDR3 nucleotides read TGTGCCAGCAACCAATTCATAGGGGGCGAGCAGTACTTC.

The chain's CDR3 is CASTTGQARTEAFF. CDR3 nucleotide sequence: TGTGCCAGTACCACAGGACAGGCACGGACTGAAGCTTTCTTT. The rearrangement uses TRBV19 and TRBJ1-1; 7 bases line up with TRBD1. The CDR3 contains 14 residues. With V trimmed by 7 bases and J by 5 bases, 10 bases remained unmatched. Per the germline V gene, CDR1 is LNHDA and CDR2 is SQIVND (reference sequence).

The V gene is TRBV7-2, the J gene TRBJ1-2; tentatively, D is TRBD1 (5 bases). Germline lookup yields CDR1 SGHTA and CDR2 FQGNSA. The CDR3 extends over 14 amino acids. V lost 4 bases to trimming and J lost 2 bases, with 11 bases between them. The CDR3 protein is CASSSTPGNYGYTF. The DNA for the CDR3 is TGTGCCAGCAGCTCTACACCAGGGAACTATGGCTACACCTTC.

This sequence joins TRBV19 and TRBJ2-1; 8 bases are shared with TRBD1. The CDR3 is made up of 17 amino acids. Germline-derived CDR1 and CDR2 are LNHDA and SQIVND (reference sequence). The V gene end was trimmed by 5 bases and the J gene end by 4 bases; junction bases not matched to a gene: 13. CDR3 bases: TGTGCCAGTAGTCCCCTTACAGGGGGGCGTTGGTACAATGAGCAGTTCTTC. Its protein product is CASSPLTGGRWYNEQFF.

The rearrangement uses TRBV13 and TRBJ2-5; D unresolved. The CDR3 sequence is 14 residues long. V lost 1 base, J lost 2 bases, and 8 bases lay in between. Per the germline V gene, CDR1 is PRHDT and CDR2 is FYEKMQ (reference sequence). The CDR3 sequence is CASSLVGLQETQYF. In DNA form, the CDR3 reads TGTGCCAGCAGCTTAGTCGGGTTACAAGAGACCCAGTACTTC.

A word on this clone: Distinct nucleotide sequences in the sample also encode this CDR3. CDR3 amino acids: CASSPGQGKNEKLFF. The CDR3 DNA is TGCGCCAGCAGCCCCGGACAGGGTAAGAATGAAAAACTGTTTTTT. The chain uses TRBV4-1 and TRBJ1-4; 8 bases align to TRBD1. The germline gives CDR1 MGHRA, CDR2 YSYEKL. There are 15 residues in the CDR3. V shed 4 bases, J shed 5 bases, and the junction held 6 bases outside the gene matches.

The chain links TRBV5-6 to TRBJ1-4; TRBD1 might be the D (5 bases). The CDR3 is 15 amino acids. CDR1 and CDR2 from the germline V gene are SGHDT and YYEEEE. V lost 1 base, J lost 4 bases, and 11 bases lay in between. In DNA, the CDR3 is TGTGCCAGCAGCTTGACAGGACCCCTTAATGAAAAACTGTTTTTT. Protein: CASSLTGPLNEKLFF.

The chain employs TRBV12-3 or TRBV12-4 and TRBJ2-7; D is undetermined. CDR3 length: 13 amino acids. V was pared by 3 bases and J by 6 bases, with 12 bases between. CDR3 nucleotide sequence: TGTGCCAGCAGTTTTACCCGCTGGGCCGAGCAGTACTTC. Protein sequence: CASSFTRWAEQYF.

V gene TRBV12-3 or TRBV12-4 combines with J gene TRBJ2-7; possible D gene TRBD1, 6 bases. This CDR3 is built from 13 residues. Trimming left V 3 bases short and J 4 bases short, with 10 bases between. The CDR3 region is CASSFGRGYEQYF. Written as DNA, the CDR3 is TGTGCCAGCAGTTTTGGCAGGGGTTACGAGCAGTACTTC.

The V and J genes are TRBV7-2 and TRBJ2-4; D is perhaps TRBD2 (5 bases). The germline V gene encodes CDR1 SGHTA and CDR2 FQGNSA. The CDR3 covers 17 residues. The germline V and J ends were trimmed by 3 bases and 0 bases, with 15 bases remaining between them. The CDR3 DNA reads as TGTGCCAGCAGCTTGATACTAACTGGACTAGCCAAAAACATTCAGTACTTC. Amino acids: CASSLILTGLAKNIQYF.

This chain uses TRBV19 with TRBJ1-3; D is undetermined. The germline V gene has CDR1 LNHDA and CDR2 SQIVND (reference sequence). V shed 5 bases and J shed 3 bases, with 8 bases lying between them. The CDR3 contains 13 residues. The CDR3 nucleotides read TGTGCCAGTAGTTTGTCTGTTGGAAACACCATATATTTT. It codes for CASSLSVGNTIYF.

This clone was seen only once. This rearrangement joins TRBV6-5 to TRBJ1-5; 12 bases agree with TRBD1. The CDR3 sequence is 15 residues long. Unmatched junction bases numbered 6, after V lost 6 bases and J lost 6 bases. CDR1 and CDR2 (germline): MNHEY, SVGAGI. In DNA, the CDR3 is TGTGCCAGCAGAGCCGGGACAGGGGGCCTTCAGCCCCAGCATTTT. This gives the protein CASRAGTGGLQPQHF.

The V call is TRBV7-2, the J call TRBJ2-1; 12 bases are a match to TRBD2. CDR1 SGHTA and CDR2 FQGNSA come from the germline V gene. This CDR3 comprises 18 residues. Trimming cost V 0 bases and J 4 bases; bases outside gene matches: 7. The CDR3 protein is CASSLAGASGGVYNEQFF. The CDR3 bases are TGTGCCAGCAGCTTAGCGGGTGCTAGCGGGGGGGTTTACAATGAGCAGTTCTTC.

The chain has TRBV30 and TRBJ1-3, with 9 positions matching TRBD1. CDR3 length equals 16 residues. The germline V gene has CDR1 GTSNPN and CDR2 SVGIG (reference sequence). V dropped 2 bases and J dropped 1; count of bases not matched to a gene: 6. CDR3 protein: CAWSSLDRGSGNTIYF. DNA for the CDR3: TGTGCCTGGAGTTCGCTAGACAGGGGGTCTGGAAACACCATATATTTT.

A word on this clone: This same CDR3 is encoded by further DNA sequences in the sample. V usage is TRBV12-3 or TRBV12-4 and J usage is TRBJ1-5; D is unclear. The CDR3 spans 13 residues. Trimming shortened V by 3 bases and J by 4 bases, and 7 bases separated the two germline ends. CDR3 sequence: CASSLADNQPQHF. The CDR3 DNA reads as TGTGCCAGCAGTTTGGCAGATAATCAGCCCCAGCATTTT.

The genes are TRBV6-5 and TRBJ2-4; D possibly corresponds to TRBD1 (5 bases). This CDR3 spans 14 amino acids. V dropped 5 bases and J dropped 3 bases, with 11 bases sitting between them. Germline V gives CDR1 MNHEY, CDR2 SVGAGI. CDR3 sequence: CASSPTVSKNIQYF. CDR3 bases: TGTGCCAGCAGTCCGACAGTGAGCAAAAACATTCAGTACTTC.

The chain links TRBV4-1 to TRBJ1-2, with 8 bases that match TRBD1. The germline V gene has CDR1 MGHRA and CDR2 YSYEKL. With 2 bases clipped from V and 4 bases from J, the junction kept 0 bases outside the gene matches. The CDR3 has 13 amino acids. CDR3 residues: CASSQTGGYGYTF. The CDR3 DNA reads as TGCGCCAGCAGCCAAACAGGGGGCTATGGCTACACCTTC.

The gene calls are TRBV6-5 and TRBJ1-4; TRBD1 matches at 10 bases. V dropped 5 bases and J dropped 4; count of bases not matched to a gene: 4. The V gene's germline CDR1 is MNHEY and CDR2 SVGAGI. This CDR3 has 15 residues. This CDR3 is CASSRQGAGNEKLFF. The CDR3 DNA reads as TGTGCCAGCAGTAGACAGGGGGCTGGTAATGAAAAACTGTTTTTT.

The chain recombines TRBV5-1 with TRBJ2-1; 12 nucleotides agree with TRBD2. With V trimmed by 4 bases and J by 4 bases, 3 bases remained unmatched. This CDR3 has 15 residues. CDR1 and CDR2 (germline): SGHRS, YFSETQ. CDR3 nucleotides: TGCGCCAGCAGCCCCGGGACTAGCGGGTACAATGAGCAGTTCTTC. This translates into CASSPGTSGYNEQFF. The entire variable domain, with the rest obtained from reference TRBV5-1 and TRBJ2-1, is as follows: KAGVTQTPRYLIKTRGQQVTLSCSPISGHRSVSWYQQTPGQGLQFLFEYFSETQRNKGNFPGRFSGRQFSNSRSEMNVSTLELGDSALYLCASSPGTSGYNEQFFGPGTRLTVL.

This clone was counted once. The genes are TRBV19 and TRBJ1-5; 7 bases agree with TRBD1. This CDR3 region has 15 residues. V trimming: 3 bases; J trimming: 4 bases; junction bases outside the gene matches: 6. Germline CDR1 is LNHDA and CDR2 is SQIVND (reference sequence). The CDR3 DNA is TGTGCCAGTAGTATCAGACAGGGCGAGAATCAGCCCCAGCATTTT. Translating it yields CASSIRQGENQPQHF.